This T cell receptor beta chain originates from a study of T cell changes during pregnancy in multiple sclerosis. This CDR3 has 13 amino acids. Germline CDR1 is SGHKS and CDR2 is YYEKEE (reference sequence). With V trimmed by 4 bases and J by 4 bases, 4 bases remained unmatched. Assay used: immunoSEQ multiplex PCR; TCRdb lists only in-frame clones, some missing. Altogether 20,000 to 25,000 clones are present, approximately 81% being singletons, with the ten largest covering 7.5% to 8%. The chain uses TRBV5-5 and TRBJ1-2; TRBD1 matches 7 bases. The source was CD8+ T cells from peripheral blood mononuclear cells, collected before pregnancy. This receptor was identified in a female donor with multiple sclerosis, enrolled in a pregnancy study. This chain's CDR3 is CASSLGTVYGYTF. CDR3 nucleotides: TGTGCCAGCAGCCTCGGGACAGTCTATGGCTACACCTTC.